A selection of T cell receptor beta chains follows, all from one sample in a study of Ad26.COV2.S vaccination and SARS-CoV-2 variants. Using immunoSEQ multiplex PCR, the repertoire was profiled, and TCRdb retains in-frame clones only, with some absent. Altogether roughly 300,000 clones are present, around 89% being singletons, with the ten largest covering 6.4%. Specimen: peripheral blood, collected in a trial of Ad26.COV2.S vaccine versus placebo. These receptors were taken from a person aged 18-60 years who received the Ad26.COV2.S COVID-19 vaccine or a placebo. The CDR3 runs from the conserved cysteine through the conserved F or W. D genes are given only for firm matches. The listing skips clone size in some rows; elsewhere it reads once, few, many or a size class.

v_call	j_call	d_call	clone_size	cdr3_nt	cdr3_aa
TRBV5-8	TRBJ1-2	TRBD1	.	TGTGCCAGCAGCATGAGACAGGGAGAAGGCTACACCTTC	CASSMRQGEGYTF
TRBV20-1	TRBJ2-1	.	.	TGCAGTCTCCTCTCCGGCAATGAGCAGTTCTTC	CSLLSGNEQFF
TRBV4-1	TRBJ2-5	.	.	TGCGCCAGCAGCCAAGAGGGGGGACAAGAGACCCAGTACTTC	CASSQEGGQETQYF
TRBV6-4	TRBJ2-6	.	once	TGTGCCACCCGGGGAGACTCTGGGGCCAACGTCCTGACTTTC	CATRGDSGANVLTF
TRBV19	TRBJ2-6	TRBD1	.	TGTGCCAGTAGCGACAGGGGTGCCGGGGCCAACGTCCTGACTTTC	CASSDRGAGANVLTF
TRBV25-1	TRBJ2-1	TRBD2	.	TGTGCCAGCAGTGAGGGCGGGAGTCGACTTCATGAGCAGTTCTTC	CASSEGGSRLHEQFF
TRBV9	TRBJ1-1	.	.	TGTGCCAGCAGCGTATCCCCCCACGGGGACACTGAAGCTTTCTTT	CASSVSPHGDTEAFF
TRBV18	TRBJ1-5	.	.	TGTGCCAGCTCACCTGTGGATAGCAATCAGCCCCAGCATTTT	CASSPVDSNQPQHF
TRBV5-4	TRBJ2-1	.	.	TGTGCCAGCAGCTTCGGCGGGATAAGCTCCTACAATGAGCAGTTCTTC	CASSFGGISSYNEQFF
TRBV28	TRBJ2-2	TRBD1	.	TGTGCCAGCAGTTTGGACCGGGACAGGTTCCTCCCGGAGCTGTTTTTT	CASSLDRDRFLPELFF
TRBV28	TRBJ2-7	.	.	TGTGCCAGCAGTTTGTGGGCCACGGGCTCCTACGAGCAGTACTTC	CASSLWATGSYEQYF
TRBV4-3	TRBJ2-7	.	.	TGCGCCAGCAGCCAAGAAGGCAGCGGCTACGAGCAGTACTTC	CASSQEGSGYEQYF
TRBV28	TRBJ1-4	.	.	TGTGCCAGCAGTCTGTACCCCGGGGGGCGGACGGAAAAACTGTTTTTT	CASSLYPGGRTEKLFF
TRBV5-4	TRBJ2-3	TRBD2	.	TGTGCCAGCAGCCCCGGGACTAGCGGGGGGCTCACAGATACGCAGTATTTT	CASSPGTSGGLTDTQYF
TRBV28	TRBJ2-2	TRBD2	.	TGTGCCAGCAGGAATCTAGCGGGATTGGGAAAATACACCGGGGAGCTGTTTTTT	CASRNLAGLGKYTGELFF
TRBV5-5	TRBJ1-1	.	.	TGTGCCAGCAGCTTGGTTACAAGTTTCGACACTGAAGCTTTCTTT	CASSLVTSFDTEAFF
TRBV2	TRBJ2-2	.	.	TGTGCCAGCAGGCCCGGGACCACAATCGGGGAGCTGTTTTTT	CASRPGTTIGELFF
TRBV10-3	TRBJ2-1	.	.	TGTGCCATCAGTCAAACGGACAGCAACAATGAGCAGTTCTTC	CAISQTDSNNEQFF
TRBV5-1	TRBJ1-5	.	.	TGCGCCAGCAGCTTGGGTGTAGGGATCCGGCAGCCCCAGCATTTT	CASSLGVGIRQPQHF
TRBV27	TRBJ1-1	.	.	TGTGCCAGCAGTTTATCCCGGTCAAACACTGAAGCTTTCTTT	CASSLSRSNTEAFF
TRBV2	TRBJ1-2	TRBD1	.	TGTGCCAGCAGTGAAGACAGGGGTCGTGGCTATGGCTACACCTTC	CASSEDRGRGYGYTF
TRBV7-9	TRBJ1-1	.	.	TGTGCCAGCACCACAAGCCCCACTGAAGCTTTCTTT	CASTTSPTEAFF
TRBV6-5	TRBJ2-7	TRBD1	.	TGTGCCTCGGGGACAGGGATGTCCGAGCAGTACTTC	CASGTGMSEQYF
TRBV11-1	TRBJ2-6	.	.	TGTGCCAGCAGTCGGGGGTCCTCCGGGGCCAACGTCCTGACTTTC	CASSRGSSGANVLTF
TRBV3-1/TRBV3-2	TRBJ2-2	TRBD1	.	TGTGCCAGCAGCTACGGACAGGGAAACACCGGGGAGCTGTTTTTT	CASSYGQGNTGELFF
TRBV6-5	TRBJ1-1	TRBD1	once	TGTGCCAGCAGCGCTGAAGGACAGGGGAACACTGAAGCTTTCTTT	CASSAEGQGNTEAFF
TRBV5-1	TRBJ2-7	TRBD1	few	TGCGCCAGCAGCCCCGACGGACAGGGTTTGTCCGAGCAGTACTTC	CASSPDGQGLSEQYF
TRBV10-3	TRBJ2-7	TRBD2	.	TGTGCCACAGGGACTAGCGGCTACGAGCAGTACTTC	CATGTSGYEQYF
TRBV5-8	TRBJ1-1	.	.	TGTGCCAGCAGCTTGGGTTTTTTGTTCGGGGGCGTAAACACTGAAGCTTTCTTT	CASSLGFLFGGVNTEAFF
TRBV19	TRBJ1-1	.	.	TGTGCCAGTAGTATTCTAGAGGGGCTTGAAGCTTTCTTT	CASSILEGLEAFF
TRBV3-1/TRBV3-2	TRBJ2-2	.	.	TGTGCCAGCACCTTCAACCCAGGGGCCGGGGAGCTGTTTTTT	CASTFNPGAGELFF
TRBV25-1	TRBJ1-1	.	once	TGTGCCAGCAGTGAGACAGGTATGAACACTGAAGCTTTCTTT	CASSETGMNTEAFF
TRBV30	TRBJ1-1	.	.	TGTGCCTGGAGTGTATTTGGGGGAAGAGAAACTGAAGCTTTCTTT	CAWSVFGGRETEAFF
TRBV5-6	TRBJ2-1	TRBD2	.	TGTGCCAGCAGCTTGAGACTAGCGTCCTACAATGAGCAGTTCTTC	CASSLRLASYNEQFF
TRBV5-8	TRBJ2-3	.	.	TGTGCCAGCAGCAACACAGATACGCAGTATTTT	CASSNTDTQYF
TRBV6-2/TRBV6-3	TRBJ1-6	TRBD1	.	TGTGCCAGCAGCTTAATCGGGACAGGGAATTCACCCCTCCACTTT	CASSLIGTGNSPLHF
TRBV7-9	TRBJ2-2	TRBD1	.	TGTGCCAGCAGCACAACTACAGGGGTCACCGGGGAGCTGTTTTTT	CASSTTTGVTGELFF
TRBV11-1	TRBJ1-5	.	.	TGTGCCAGCAGCATAGTGCAAGGTCAGCCCCAGCATTTT	CASSIVQGQPQHF
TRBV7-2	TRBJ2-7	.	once	TGTGCCAGCAGCACCTCAAGACCCTACGAGCAGTACTTC	CASSTSRPYEQYF
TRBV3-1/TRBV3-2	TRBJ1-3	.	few	TGTGCCAGCAGCATCACGACGGGTATCTCCGGAAACACCATATATTTT	CASSITTGISGNTIYF
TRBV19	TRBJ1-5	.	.	TGTGCCAGTAGTATGACATGGACAGGCAATCAGCCCCAGCATTTT	CASSMTWTGNQPQHF
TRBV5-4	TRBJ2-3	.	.	TGTGCCAGCAGCTTGGTTGGACTAACTGCAGCAGATACGCAGTATTTT	CASSLVGLTAADTQYF
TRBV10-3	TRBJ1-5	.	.	TGTGCCATCAGTGAGTCTCCTTTGGCGGGGACTAGCAATCAGCCCCAGCATTTT	CAISESPLAGTSNQPQHF